This T cell receptor beta chain was documented in a study of blood T cell repertoires in COVID-19. Across the whole study: COVID-19 samples from acute and convalescent phases originated in the United States, Italy and Spain.

Libraries were prepared by immunoSEQ multiplex PCR; TCRdb keeps only in-frame clonotypes and omits some of them. This sample has about 150,000 clones; under 90% occur once, and the top ten carry roughly 0.56%. Germline V gives CDR1 SGHNT, CDR2 YENEEA. The CDR3 runs 14 residues. The V end lost 1 base, the J end lost 6 bases, and 11 bases lay between the germline ends. Sequenced material: peripheral blood. The clonotype originates from a man between 60 and 75 years old with acute or convalescent COVID-19. V usage is TRBV11-3 and J usage is TRBJ2-3, with D tentatively TRBD1 (6 bases). CDR3 in amino acids: CASSLGAGVDTQYF. DNA for the CDR3: TGTGCCAGCAGCTTAGGCGCAGGGGTCGATACGCAGTATTTT.